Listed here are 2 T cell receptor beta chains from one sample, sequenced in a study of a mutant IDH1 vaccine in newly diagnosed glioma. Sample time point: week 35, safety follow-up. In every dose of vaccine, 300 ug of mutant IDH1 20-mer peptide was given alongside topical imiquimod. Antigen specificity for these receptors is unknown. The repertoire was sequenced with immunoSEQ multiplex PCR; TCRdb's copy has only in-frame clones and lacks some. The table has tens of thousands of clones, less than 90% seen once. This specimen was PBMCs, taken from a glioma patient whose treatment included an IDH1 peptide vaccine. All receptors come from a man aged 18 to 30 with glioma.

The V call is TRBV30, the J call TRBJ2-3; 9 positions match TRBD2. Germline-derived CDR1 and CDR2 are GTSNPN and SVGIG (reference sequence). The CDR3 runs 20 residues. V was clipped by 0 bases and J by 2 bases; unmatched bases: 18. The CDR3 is CAWSVRASGRGGRDTDTQYF. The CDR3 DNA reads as TGTGCCTGGAGTGTACGGGCTAGCGGGCGGGGGGGCCGAGACACAGATACGCAGTATTTT.

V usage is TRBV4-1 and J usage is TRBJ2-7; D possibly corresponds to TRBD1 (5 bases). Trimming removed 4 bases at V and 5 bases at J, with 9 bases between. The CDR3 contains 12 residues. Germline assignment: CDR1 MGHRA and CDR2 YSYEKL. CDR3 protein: CASSPQEDEQYF. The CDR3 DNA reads TGCGCCAGCAGCCCACAGGAAGACGAGCAGTACTTC.